Listed here are 6 T cell receptor beta chains from one sample, sequenced in a study of cytomegalovirus exposure and HLA in healthy donors. Only in-frame clones appear in the TCRdb table, and some are missing; sequencing was by immunoSEQ multiplex PCR. The table has 200,000 to 250,000 clones, 80% to 90% seen once. The material sequenced was PBMCs. These receptors all come from a woman between 18 and 30 years old in good health and CMV-seropositive.

V gene TRBV28 combines with J gene TRBJ1-2; possible D gene TRBD1, 6 bases. This CDR3 spans 14 amino acids. CDR1 and CDR2 from the germline V gene are MDHEN and SYDVKM. Deletions cut 8 bases from V and 2 bases from J, with 15 bases between. The CDR3: CASVSGGLNYGYTF. The CDR3 bases are TGTGCCAGCGTTTCGGGGGGGCTCAACTATGGCTACACCTTC.

The chain links TRBV10-1 to TRBJ1-1; perhaps TRBD1 as D (6 bases). CDR1 is WNHNN, CDR2 SYGVQD, per germline (reference sequence). This CDR3 has 18 amino acids. V gave up 7 bases and J gave up 1 base, with 25 bases separating them. CDR3 in amino acids: CASIGGIPGAIPNTEAFF. CDR3 DNA: TGCGCCAGCATCGGGGGGATTCCAGGGGCGATTCCGAACACTGAAGCTTTCTTT.

J is TRBJ1-2 and V is TRBV28; 7 positions match TRBD1. This CDR3 contains 17 residues. Germline CDR1 MDHEN, CDR2 SYDVKM. Trimming removed 7 bases from V and 0 bases from J; junction bases left unmatched: 14. CDR3 bases: TGTGCCAGCACACCTCATCGCGGACAGGCCCCTAACTATGGCTACACCTTC. This codes for CASTPHRGQAPNYGYTF.

The gene calls are TRBV5-1 and TRBJ2-7, with 9 bases matching TRBD1. Per the germline V gene, CDR1 is SGHRS and CDR2 is YFSETQ. The J segment lost 0 bases and the V segment lost 4 bases, leaving 5 bases of the junction unmatched. This CDR3 comprises 15 residues. CDR3 bases: TGCGCCAGCAGCCCTGGGGACAGGGACTCCTACGAGCAGTACTTC. This codes for CASSPGDRDSYEQYF. The complete variable domain, with remaining parts taken from reference TRBV5-1 and TRBJ2-7, reads KAGVTQTPRYLIKTRGQQVTLSCSPISGHRSVSWYQQTPGQGLQFLFEYFSETQRNKGNFPGRFSGRQFSNSRSEMNVSTLELGDSALYLCASSPGDRDSYEQYFGPGTRLTVT.

The CDR3 nucleotides are TGTGCCAGCAGGGGGGGAGTGACCTCCCGGGAGACCCAGTACTTC. Translating it yields CASRGGVTSRETQYF. This sequence joins TRBV7-2 and TRBJ2-5, with a weak D call TRBD2 (6 bases). The CDR3 sequence is 15 residues long. Per the germline V gene, CDR1 is SGHTA and CDR2 is FQGNSA. V was trimmed by 6 bases and J by 5 bases, leaving 19 bases between them. Together with reference TRBV7-2 and TRBJ2-5, the CDR3 gives the full variable domain: GAGVSQSPSNKVTEKGKDVELRCDPISGHTALYWYRQSLGQGLEFLIYFQGNSAPDKSGLPSDRFSAERTGGSVSTLTIQRTQQEDSAVYLCASRGGVTSRETQYFGPGTRLLVL.

In its sample, this clone was seen a few times. The CDR3 reads CATAQGANTEAFF. CDR3 nucleotide sequence: TGCGCCACCGCGCAGGGTGCCAACACTGAAGCTTTCTTT. This chain connects TRBV5-1 to TRBJ1-1; D perhaps matches TRBD1 (5 bases). Germline lookup yields CDR1 SGHRS and CDR2 YFSETQ. The V and J ends lost 9 bases and 2 bases respectively, with 14 bases between them. CDR3 length equals 13 residues.